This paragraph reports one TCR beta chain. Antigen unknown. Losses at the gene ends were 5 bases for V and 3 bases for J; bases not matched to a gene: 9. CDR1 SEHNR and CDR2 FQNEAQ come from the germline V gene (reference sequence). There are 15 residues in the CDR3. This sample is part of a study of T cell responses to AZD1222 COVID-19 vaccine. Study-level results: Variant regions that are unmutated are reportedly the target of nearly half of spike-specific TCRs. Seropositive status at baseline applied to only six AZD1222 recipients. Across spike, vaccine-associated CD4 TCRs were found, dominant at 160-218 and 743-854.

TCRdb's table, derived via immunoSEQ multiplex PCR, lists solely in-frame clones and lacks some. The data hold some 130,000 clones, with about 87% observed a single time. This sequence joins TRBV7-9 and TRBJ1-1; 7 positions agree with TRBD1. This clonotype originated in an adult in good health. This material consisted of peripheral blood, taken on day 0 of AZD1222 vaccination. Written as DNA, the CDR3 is TGTGCCAGCAGCAACCGGGACAGAGGACACACTGAAGCTTTCTTT. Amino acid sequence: CASSNRDRGHTEAFF.